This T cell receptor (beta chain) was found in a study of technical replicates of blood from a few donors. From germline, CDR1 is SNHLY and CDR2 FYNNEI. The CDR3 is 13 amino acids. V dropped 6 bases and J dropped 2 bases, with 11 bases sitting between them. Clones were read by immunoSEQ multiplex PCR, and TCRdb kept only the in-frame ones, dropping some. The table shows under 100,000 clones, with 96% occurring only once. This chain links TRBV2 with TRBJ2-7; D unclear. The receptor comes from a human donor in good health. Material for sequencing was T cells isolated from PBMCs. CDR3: CASRLTETYEQYF. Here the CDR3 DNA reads TGTGCCAGCAGATTAACCGAGACCTACGAGCAGTACTTC.